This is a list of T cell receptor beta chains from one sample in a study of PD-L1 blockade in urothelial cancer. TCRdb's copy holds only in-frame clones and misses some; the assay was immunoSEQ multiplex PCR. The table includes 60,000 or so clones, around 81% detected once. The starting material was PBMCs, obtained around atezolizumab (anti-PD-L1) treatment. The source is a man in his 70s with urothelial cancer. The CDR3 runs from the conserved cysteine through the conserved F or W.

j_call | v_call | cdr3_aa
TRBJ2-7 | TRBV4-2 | CASSQARDEQYF
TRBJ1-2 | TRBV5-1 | CASSLTGDGYGYTF
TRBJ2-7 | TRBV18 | CASFQGAGYEQYF
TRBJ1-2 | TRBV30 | CAWSPGRTSGGYTF
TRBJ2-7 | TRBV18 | CASSPTGSGGGEQYF
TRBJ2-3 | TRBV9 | CASSPRQVITDTQYF
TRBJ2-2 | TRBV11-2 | CASSRGSGRATGELFF
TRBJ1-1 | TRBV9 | CASSPSPGIRGGMNTEAFF
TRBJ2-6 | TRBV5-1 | CASTDPGGANVLTF
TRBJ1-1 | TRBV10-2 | CASSESPSYGAFF
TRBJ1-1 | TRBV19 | CASSESQGAGTEAFF
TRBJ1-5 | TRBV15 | CATSERQYSNQPQHF
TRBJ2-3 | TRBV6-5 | CASSQQGASTDTQYF
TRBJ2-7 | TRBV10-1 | CASSESQQGASEQYF
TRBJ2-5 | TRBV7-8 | CASSPVGTGGKETQYF
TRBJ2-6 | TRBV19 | CASSRGSPSGANVLTF
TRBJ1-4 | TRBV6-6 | CASSYGQGTTNEKLFF
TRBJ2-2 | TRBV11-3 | CASSLRAGNTGELFF
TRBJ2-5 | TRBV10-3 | CAIRAQGAGETQYF